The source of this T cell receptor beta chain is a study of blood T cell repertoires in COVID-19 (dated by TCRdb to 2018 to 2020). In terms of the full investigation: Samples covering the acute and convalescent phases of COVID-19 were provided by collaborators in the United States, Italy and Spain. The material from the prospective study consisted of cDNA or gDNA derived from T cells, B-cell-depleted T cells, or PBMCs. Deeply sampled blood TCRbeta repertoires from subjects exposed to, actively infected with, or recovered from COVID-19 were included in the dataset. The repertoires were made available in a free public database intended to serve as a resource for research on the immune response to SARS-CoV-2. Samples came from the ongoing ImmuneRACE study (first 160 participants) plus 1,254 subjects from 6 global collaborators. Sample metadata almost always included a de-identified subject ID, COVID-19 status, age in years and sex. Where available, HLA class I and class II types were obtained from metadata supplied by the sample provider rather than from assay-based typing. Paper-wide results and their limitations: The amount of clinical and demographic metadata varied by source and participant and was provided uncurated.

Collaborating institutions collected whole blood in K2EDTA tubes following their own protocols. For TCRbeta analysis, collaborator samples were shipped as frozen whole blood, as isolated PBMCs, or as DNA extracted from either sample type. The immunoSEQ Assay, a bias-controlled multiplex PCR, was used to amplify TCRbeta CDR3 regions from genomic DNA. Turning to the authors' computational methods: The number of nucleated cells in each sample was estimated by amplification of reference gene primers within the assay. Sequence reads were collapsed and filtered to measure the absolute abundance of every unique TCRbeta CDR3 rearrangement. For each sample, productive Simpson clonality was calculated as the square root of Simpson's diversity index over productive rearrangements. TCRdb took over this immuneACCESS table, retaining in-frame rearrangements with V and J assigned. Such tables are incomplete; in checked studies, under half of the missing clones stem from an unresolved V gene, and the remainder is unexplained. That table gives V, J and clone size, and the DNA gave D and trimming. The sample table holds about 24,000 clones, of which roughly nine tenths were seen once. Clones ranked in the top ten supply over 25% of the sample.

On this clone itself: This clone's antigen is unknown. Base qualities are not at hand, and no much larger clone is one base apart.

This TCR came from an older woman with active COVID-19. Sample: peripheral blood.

The CDR3 region: CAPGANTGELFF. At the DNA level, the sequence is TGTGCCCCAGGCGCGAACACCGGGGAGCTGTTTTTT. Recombination joined TRBV7-2 with TRBJ2-2, with an unclear D gene assignment. The CDR1 and CDR2 encoded by the germline V gene are SGHTA and FQGNSA. V gives up 11 bases and J gives up 0 bases, and the segment between their germline ends measures 7 bases. The CDR3 holds 12 amino acids from the cysteine to the phenylalanine. This entry keeps only the CDR3 DNA: 36 bases, framed from base 1.